The 28 T cell receptor beta chains below were found in one sample sequenced in a study of T cell changes during pregnancy in multiple sclerosis. The method was immunoSEQ multiplex PCR; TCRdb's version includes in-frame clones alone and lacks a portion of them. The table includes under 65,000 clones, about 91% detected once. This material consisted of peripheral blood, taken after pregnancy. Every receptor here comes from a female donor in good health, enrolled as a control in a pregnancy study.

The J gene is TRBJ2-7, the V gene TRBV6-1; tentatively, D is TRBD2 (6 bases). Looked up from germline, CDR1 is MNHNS and CDR2 is SASEGT. V was cut by 7 bases and J by 2 bases, with 15 bases left in between. The CDR3 consists of 14 residues. For the CDR3, the DNA is TGTGCCAGCATGACCGGGACTGCAGCCTACGAGCAGTACTTC. Amino acid sequence: CASMTGTAAYEQYF.

The rearrangement uses TRBV9 and TRBJ1-5; no clear D gene. The CDR3 extends over 14 amino acids. Germline V gene data show CDR1 as SGDLS and CDR2 as YYNGEE. Trimming took off 4 bases at V and 7 bases at J, with 15 bases between the two ends. DNA for the CDR3: TGTGCCAGCAGCCCACGGGAGGTTCGGCAGCCCCAGCATTTT. As protein: CASSPREVRQPQHF. The complete variable domain, with remaining parts taken from reference TRBV9 and TRBJ1-5, reads DSGVTQTPKHLITATGQRVTLRCSPRSGDLSVYWYQQSLDQGLQFLIQYYNGEERAKGNILERFSAQQFPDLHSELNLSSLELGDSALYFCASSPREVRQPQHFGDGTRLSIL.

The chain couples TRBV6-5 to TRBJ1-5, with TRBD1 as a possible D gene (5 bases). V lost 5 bases to trimming and J lost 4 bases, with 12 bases between them. CDR3 length: 14 residues. Germline CDR1 reads MNHEY; CDR2 reads SVGAGI. CDR3 sequence reads: CASSRDGGNQPQHF. CDR3 DNA: TGTGCCAGCAGTCGTGACGGGGGTAATCAGCCCCAGCATTTT.

DNA of the CDR3: TGCGCCAGCAGTACGGAGTCACCCCCGAACACTGAAGCTTTCTTT. This translates into CASSTESPPNTEAFF. The V call is TRBV5-1, the J call TRBJ1-1; D is uncertain. V shed 5 bases and J shed 1 base, with 15 bases lying between them. This CDR3 region has 15 residues. Germline CDR1 reads SGHRS; CDR2 reads YFSETQ.

CDR3 DNA sequence: TGTGCCAGCAGCCTCGGACAGGGTTCGATAAGCTATGGCTACACCTTC. This codes for CASSLGQGSISYGYTF. The chain combines TRBV11-2 with TRBJ1-2; 8 nucleotides line up with TRBD1. This CDR3 has 16 residues. Trimming removed 5 bases from V and 4 bases from J; junction bases left unmatched: 12. Looked up from germline, CDR1 is SGHAT and CDR2 is FQNNGV.

This CDR3 is CASSLGAAGSNQPQHF. The CDR3 DNA reads as TGTGCCAGCAGTTTGGGAGCCGCGGGGAGCAATCAGCCCCAGCATTTT. The V call is TRBV28, the J call TRBJ1-5; D remains ambiguous. Trimming removed 3 bases at V and 1 base at J, with 13 bases between. From germline, CDR1 is MDHEN and CDR2 SYDVKM. CDR3 length equals 16 residues. Supplemented by reference TRBV28 and TRBJ1-5, the full variable domain reads DVKVTQSSRYLVKRTGEKVFLECVQDMDHENMFWYRQDPGLGLRLIYFSYDVKMKEKGDIPEGYSVSREKKERFSLILESASTNQTSMYLCASSLGAAGSNQPQHFGDGTRLSIL.

CDR3 in amino acids: CASSLKGWYEQYF. In nucleotides, the CDR3 is TGTGCCAGCAGCTTGAAGGGGTGGTACGAGCAGTACTTC. J is TRBJ2-7 and V is TRBV13, with D tentatively TRBD1 (5 bases). V was trimmed by 3 bases and J by 4 bases, leaving 10 bases between them. CDR3 size: 13 residues. CDR1 is PRHDT and CDR2 is FYEKMQ in the germline V gene (reference sequence).

The table lists this clone with a count of one. The DNA of the CDR3 is TGTGCCAGCAGTGACTCGGAGACAGGGGGGACTGAAGCTTTCTTT. Its translation: CASSDSETGGTEAFF. V gene TRBV6-4 combines with J gene TRBJ1-1; TRBD1 matches 9 bases. CDR1 is MRHNA, CDR2 SNTAGT, per germline. This CDR3 comprises 15 residues. V was pared by 0 bases and J by 5 bases, with 4 bases of the junction left unmatched.

This clone was counted a single time. V usage is TRBV7-2 and J usage is TRBJ1-1, with a weak D call TRBD1 (5 bases). This CDR3 is 15 amino acids long. CDR1 and CDR2 (germline): SGHTA, FQGNSA. V lost 1 base and J lost 1, with 10 bases in between. CDR3 nucleotide sequence: TGTGCCAGCAGCTTAGTGGGACTTTCGAACACTGAAGCTTTCTTT. Its translation is CASSLVGLSNTEAFF.

V gene TRBV7-2 combines with J gene TRBJ1-2; D ambiguous. Trimming took off 0 bases at V and 7 bases at J, with 9 bases between the two ends. This CDR3 is 13 amino acids long. CDR1 and CDR2 (germline): SGHTA, FQGNSA. CDR3 coding DNA: TGTGCCAGCAGCTTAGCGAGGGATGCTGGCTACACCTTC. This gives the protein CASSLARDAGYTF.

The chain carries TRBV19 and TRBJ2-1, with D maybe TRBD1 (5 bases). CDR1 is LNHDA, CDR2 SQIVND, per germline (reference sequence). The CDR3 length is 13 residues. Trimming left V 3 bases short and J 5 bases short, with 8 bases between. CDR3 coding DNA: TGTGCCAGTAGTATGGGGCTAGACAATGAGCAGTTCTTC. It encodes CASSMGLDNEQFF.

This clone was seen a handful of times. The chain combines TRBV2 with TRBJ2-5; a weak D match, TRBD2 (6 bases). The V and J ends lost 8 bases and 5 bases respectively, with 15 bases between them. The CDR3 consists of 13 residues. Germline V lookup: CDR1 SNHLY, CDR2 FYNNEI. The CDR3 is CASLRRGSETQYF. The DNA of the CDR3 is TGTGCCAGCTTGCGACGGGGGAGCGAGACCCAGTACTTC.

V usage is TRBV5-6 and J usage is TRBJ2-7; weak D call: TRBD1 (6 bases). Germline CDR1 and CDR2: SGHDT and YYEEEE. The CDR3 has 13 residues. V lost 3 bases and J 6 bases, leaving 13 bases between the germline ends. CDR3 DNA: TGTGCCAGCAGCTGGGGACATTCACCCGAGCAGTACTTC. Protein sequence: CASSWGHSPEQYF.

The rearrangement links TRBV4-3 to TRBJ1-2; D gene uncertain. V gave up 0 bases and J gave up 8 bases, with 16 bases separating them. The CDR3 spans 15 residues. Germline V CDR1 and CDR2: LGHNA, YSLEER. Here the CDR3 reads CASSQDPRGSGGYTF. The DNA of the CDR3 is TGCGCCAGCAGCCAAGATCCCCGGGGAAGTGGAGGCTACACCTTC.

The chain uses TRBV10-3 and TRBJ1-2; D is unresolved. The germline V gene has CDR1 ENHRY and CDR2 SYGVKD. V lost 2 bases and J 5 bases, leaving 6 bases between the germline ends. The CDR3 is 12 residues long. As DNA, the CDR3 is TGTGCCATCAGTGAGGGAGGGTATGGCTACACCTTC. It encodes CAISEGGYGYTF.

The genes are TRBV28 and TRBJ2-1, with TRBD2 identical over 7 bases. Trimming took 1 base from V and 4 from J; bases not matched to a gene: 4. Germline V lookup: CDR1 MDHEN, CDR2 SYDVKM. This CDR3 contains 15 residues. The CDR3 here is CASSLLEGGYNEQFF. The CDR3, as DNA: TGTGCCAGCAGTTTATTGGAGGGAGGGTACAATGAGCAGTTCTTC.

J is TRBJ2-2 and V is TRBV27, with TRBD2 matching 10 bases. The CDR3 totals 16 residues. V was pared by 2 bases and J by 2 bases, with 2 bases of the junction left unmatched. Per germline, CDR1 MNHEY and CDR2 SMNVEV (reference sequence). This chain's CDR3 is CASSLRLAGNTGELFF. CDR3 DNA sequence: TGTGCCAGCAGTTTAAGACTAGCGGGTAACACCGGGGAGCTGTTTTTT.

The J gene is TRBJ2-2, the V gene TRBV19; 7 bases map to TRBD2. The CDR3 spans 14 residues. The trim removed 5 bases at V and 6 bases at J, leaving 6 bases unmatched. The germline gives CDR1 LNHDA, CDR2 SQIVND (reference sequence). The CDR3 DNA is TGTGCCAGTAGTTCGGCTAGCGGCTCCGGGGAGCTGTTTTTT. Its translation is CASSSASGSGELFF.

The chain's CDR3 is CASTAGGAGNEKLFF. The CDR3, as DNA: TGTGCCAGCACCGCGGGGGGGGCAGGTAATGAAAAACTGTTTTTT. This chain uses TRBV9 with TRBJ1-4, with a weak D call TRBD1 (6 bases). The CDR3 extends over 15 amino acids. CDR1 is SGDLS, CDR2 YYNGEE, per germline. With 6 bases removed from V and 4 bases from J, the gap between germline ends came to 16 bases.

The V gene is TRBV19, the J gene TRBJ1-1; D remains unclear. Germline CDR1 reads LNHDA; CDR2 reads SQIVND (reference sequence). Trimming stripped 7 bases from V and 2 bases from J, with 8 bases between. The CDR3 extends over 12 amino acids. The CDR3 DNA is TGTGCCAGTAAAACAAGAAACACTGAAGCTTTCTTT. It codes for CASKTRNTEAFF.

The rearrangement links TRBV7-9 to TRBJ2-7; a possible D gene is TRBD1 (6 bases). The CDR3 contains 13 residues. V lost 5 bases, J lost 2 bases, and 10 bases lay in between. Germline V CDR1 and CDR2: SEHNR, FQNEAQ (reference sequence). This chain's CDR3 is CASSHRATYEQYF. DNA of the CDR3: TGTGCCAGCAGCCACAGGGCCACCTACGAGCAGTACTTC. The full variable domain, rest sourced from reference TRBV7-9 and TRBJ2-7, is DTGVSQNPRHKITKRGQNVTFRCDPISEHNRLYWYRQTLGQGPEFLTYFQNEAQLEKSRLLSDRFSAERPKGSFSTLEIQRTEQGDSAMYLCASSHRATYEQYFGPGTRLTVT.

V is TRBV30 and J is TRBJ1-6, with 7 bases fitting TRBD1. Germline V lookup: CDR1 GTSNPN, CDR2 SVGIG (reference sequence). The V segment lost 3 bases and the J segment 5 bases; nucleotides outside the gene matches: 4. This CDR3 spans 14 amino acids. The DNA of the CDR3 is TGTGCCTGGAGCGCCGGACAGGATAATTCACCCCTCCACTTT. It encodes CAWSAGQDNSPLHF.

V and J are TRBV4-1 and TRBJ2-3; 7 bases agree with TRBD1. This CDR3 has 16 residues. Germline loops: CDR1 MGHRA, CDR2 YSYEKL. The trim removed 4 bases at V and 0 bases at J, leaving 7 bases unmatched. CDR3 nucleotide sequence: TGCGCCAGCAGCCGAATACAGGGGTCGAGCACAGATACGCAGTATTTT. It translates to CASSRIQGSSTDTQYF.

The chain combines TRBV6-6 with TRBJ1-6; 9 positions match TRBD1. There are 14 residues in the CDR3. CDR1 is MNHNY, CDR2 SVGAGI, per germline (reference sequence). Trimming cost V 5 bases and J 9 bases; bases outside gene matches: 5. The CDR3 loop reads CASSPDRGISPLHF. In DNA, the CDR3 is TGTGCCAGCAGTCCGGACAGGGGAATTTCACCCCTCCACTTT.

This chain joins TRBV9 and TRBJ2-5, with 7 bases identical to TRBD2. The CDR3 runs 13 residues. The ends lost 3 bases at V and 4 bases at J; junction bases unmatched: 3. CDR1 SGDLS and CDR2 YYNGEE come from the germline V gene. CDR3 DNA: TGTGCCAGCAGCGCTCCGGGGGGAGAGACCCAGTACTTC. Translating gives CASSAPGGETQYF.

This clone was seen a single time. DNA for the CDR3: TGTGCCAGCAGTTCGCCCTCTCCGGACATTAGCAATCAGCCCCAGCATTTT. It specifies CASSSPSPDISNQPQHF. This chain connects TRBV28 to TRBJ1-5; a possible D gene is TRBD1 (5 bases). Germline V CDR1 and CDR2: MDHEN, SYDVKM. V was cut by 4 bases and J by 0 bases, with 16 bases left in between. This CDR3 comprises 17 residues.

The chain combines TRBV6-1 with TRBJ1-2; no definite D call. The CDR3 is made up of 14 amino acids. V lost 1 base and J 4 bases, leaving 10 bases between the germline ends. Germline V lookup: CDR1 MNHNS, CDR2 SASEGT. The CDR3 loop reads CASSEERVGYGYTF. The CDR3 bases are TGTGCCAGCAGTGAAGAGAGGGTCGGCTATGGCTACACCTTC.

The chain couples TRBV2 to TRBJ2-1, with D perhaps TRBD1 (6 bases). CDR3 size: 16 residues. Per the germline V gene, CDR1 is SNHLY and CDR2 is FYNNEI. V lost 8 bases, J lost 7 bases, and 24 bases lay in between. CDR3 coding DNA: TGTGCCAGCCCTCCGAGGGGGAGCGACTTTAGGAATGAGCAGTTCTTC. It is translated as CASPPRGSDFRNEQFF.